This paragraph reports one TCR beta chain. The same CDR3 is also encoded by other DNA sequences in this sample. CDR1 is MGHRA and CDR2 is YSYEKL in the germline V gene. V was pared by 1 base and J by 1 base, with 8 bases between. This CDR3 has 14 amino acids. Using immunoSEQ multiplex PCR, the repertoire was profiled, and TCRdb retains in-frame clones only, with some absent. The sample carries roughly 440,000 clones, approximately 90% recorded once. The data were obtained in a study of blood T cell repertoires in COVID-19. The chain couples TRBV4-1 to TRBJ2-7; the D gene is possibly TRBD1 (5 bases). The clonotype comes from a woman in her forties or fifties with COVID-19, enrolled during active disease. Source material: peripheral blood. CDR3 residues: CASSQGQGSYEQYF. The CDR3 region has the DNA TGCGCCAGCAGCCAAGGCCAGGGATCCTACGAGCAGTACTTC.